Listed below are T cell receptor beta chains from one sample, sequenced in a study of beta chain features in type 1 diabetes. Sequencing was performed with immunoSEQ multiplex PCR; in TCRdb, only in-frame clones are kept and a portion is missing. The sample lists approximately 730,000 clones, around 15% occurring once. Sequencing was carried out using naive CD4+ T cells from blood. The receptors were sampled from a young man with type 1 diabetes. Both conserved end residues are part of each CDR3. Each record gives: CDR3 DNA, CDR3 protein, D gene, J gene, V gene, clone size. A D gene is named only where the DNA matches it firmly. Only part of the rows carry a size: once, few, many, or a class if the clone is expanded.

TGTGCCAGTAGTCCGGGACCGGAGGGAAGCGAGCAGTACTTC | CASSPGPEGSEQYF | NA | TRBJ2-7 | TRBV19 | NA
TGTGCCAGCAGCCAGATGGAGAACTATGGCTACACCTTC | CASSQMENYGYTF | NA | TRBJ1-2 | TRBV7-9 | few
TGTGCCACCAGCTCGCGGACTAGCGGGGTGACAGATACGCAGTATTTT | CATSSRTSGVTDTQYF | TRBD2 | TRBJ2-3 | TRBV15 | few
TGTGCCAGCAGCCAGGGCCTCGGAGGCTATGGCTACACCTTC | CASSQGLGGYGYTF | NA | TRBJ1-2 | TRBV5-4 | NA
TGTGCCAGCCGCAGGGTGGGCTATGGCTACACCTTC | CASRRVGYGYTF | NA | TRBJ1-2 | TRBV27 | few
TGTGCCAGCAGCCACAGGACAGGGTGGGGCACTGAAGCTTTCTTT | CASSHRTGWGTEAFF | TRBD1 | TRBJ1-1 | TRBV14 | NA
TGTGCCAGCAGCTTAGGACAGGGCTGGCTTGGCTACACCTTC | CASSLGQGWLGYTF | TRBD1 | TRBJ1-2 | TRBV7-8 | NA
TGTGCCTGGAGTGCCCCACCGGGACAGGGAAAGAGAGCCCAGTACTTC | CAWSAPPGQGKRAQYF | TRBD1 | TRBJ2-5 | TRBV30 | few
TGTGCCAGCTCACCCGGGCTAGCTAGCACAGATACGCAGTATTTT | CASSPGLASTDTQYF | NA | TRBJ2-3 | TRBV18 | NA
TGTGCCAGCAGGGGAGCAGCTAACTATGGCTACACCTTC | CASRGAANYGYTF | NA | TRBJ1-2 | TRBV6-1 | NA
TGTGCCAGCACCACCTACAGGGGCTACGAGCAGTACTTC | CASTTYRGYEQYF | TRBD1 | TRBJ2-7 | TRBV6-5 | NA
TGTGCCAGCAGTGTCGACACTGGCTCCTACAATGAGCAGTTCTTC | CASSVDTGSYNEQFF | NA | TRBJ2-1 | TRBV2 | NA
TGTGCCAGCAGTCCGCAGGGTGCCACTAATGAAAAACTGTTTTTT | CASSPQGATNEKLFF | NA | TRBJ1-4 | TRBV6-5 | NA
TGTGCCAGCAGCCCGACAGGACCCGGAGGCTACACCTTC | CASSPTGPGGYTF | NA | TRBJ1-2 | TRBV11-1 | NA
TGTGCCAGCAGCGTCGTCACCACGTCCGGGGAGCTGTTTTTT | CASSVVTTSGELFF | NA | TRBJ2-2 | TRBV9 | NA
TGTGCCAGTAGCAAGACAGTAAACTATGGCTACACCTTC | CASSKTVNYGYTF | NA | TRBJ1-2 | TRBV19 | NA
TGCGCCAGCAGCTTCCCTTGGACAGGATCTACCTCTGGGGCCAACGTCCTGACTTTC | CASSFPWTGSTSGANVLTF | TRBD1 | TRBJ2-6 | TRBV5-1 | NA
TGTGCCAGCAGTGAAGCGTGGGATGAAAAACTGTTTTTT | CASSEAWDEKLFF | NA | TRBJ1-4 | TRBV2 | few
TGTGCCAGCAGCGTAGGCGGGGGGCCCATAGATACGCAGTATTTT | CASSVGGGPIDTQYF | TRBD2 | TRBJ2-3 | TRBV9 | NA
TGTGCCTGGAGTGTAAGTTTTGGAAGCGGGGGGCCCCGGGGTGAGCAGTTCTTC | CAWSVSFGSGGPRGEQFF | TRBD2 | TRBJ2-1 | TRBV30 | few
TGTGCCAGCGGCGAGGGGGCCTTATCGTACCAAGAGACCCAGTACTTC | CASGEGALSYQETQYF | TRBD1 | TRBJ2-5 | TRBV27 | few
TGTGCCAGTAGTCCTAGCGGGGACACCTACAATGAGCAGTTCTTC | CASSPSGDTYNEQFF | TRBD2 | TRBJ2-1 | TRBV19 | few
TGTGCCAGCAGTGAAAGGGGGGAGTGGTATAGCAATCAGCCCCAGCATTTT | CASSERGEWYSNQPQHF | NA | TRBJ1-5 | TRBV2 | few
TGTGCCATCAGTGACTATGAAGATACGCAGTATTTT | CAISDYEDTQYF | NA | TRBJ2-3 | TRBV10-3 | NA
TGTGCCTGGAGTAAGAATAGCAATCAGCCCCAGCATTTT | CAWSKNSNQPQHF | NA | TRBJ1-5 | TRBV30 | NA
TGTGCCAGCAGTCAGGGTTACGCTTGGAATTCACCCCTCCACTTT | CASSQGYAWNSPLHF | NA | TRBJ1-6 | TRBV28 | NA
TGTGCCAGCGGGGGTAGGTCGGGGACCACAGATACGCAGTATTTT | CASGGRSGTTDTQYF | NA | TRBJ2-3 | TRBV2 | NA
TGTGCCAGCAGCCGGAGTGCAGGAGACCAGCCCCAGCATTTT | CASSRSAGDQPQHF | NA | TRBJ1-5 | TRBV7-9 | NA
TGTGCCAGCAGTCCGGCCGTAGGGGGCCTCCAAGAGACCCAGTACTTC | CASSPAVGGLQETQYF | TRBD1 | TRBJ2-5 | TRBV7-2 | few
TGTGCCAGCAGCTTAGGTGCGGGGAACTACAATGAGCAGTTCTTC | CASSLGAGNYNEQFF | NA | TRBJ2-1 | TRBV11-2 | few
TGCGCCAGCAGCTCCGGATCCGCCACCGTCCCAGATACGCAGTATTTT | CASSSGSATVPDTQYF | NA | TRBJ2-3 | TRBV5-1 | few
TGTGCCAGCAGTGACGCGGACTATTATACGCAGTATTTT | CASSDADYYTQYF | NA | TRBJ2-3 | TRBV6-1 | few
TGTGCCAGTGGGACAGGCCCATCCTCACCCCTCCACTTT | CASGTGPSSPLHF | TRBD1 | TRBJ1-6 | TRBV18 | NA
TGTGCCAGCAGTGTAACCACGGGTGAGCAGTTCTTC | CASSVTTGEQFF | NA | TRBJ2-1 | TRBV6-4 | NA
TGTGCCAGCAGATTAGAGACGACAGGGTCTGGTGGCTACACCTTC | CASRLETTGSGGYTF | TRBD1 | TRBJ1-2 | TRBV6-1 | NA
TGTGCCAGCAGTGAGGTCTACGAGCAGTACTTC | CASSEVYEQYF | NA | TRBJ2-7 | TRBV2 | few
TGTGCCAGCAGCTTGGACAGGGGGGGAACCGAGCAGTACTTC | CASSLDRGGTEQYF | TRBD1 | TRBJ2-7 | TRBV7-2 | once
TGTGCCAGCAGTGACGGAAGGGGCCCTCAAGGTATGTCCCAGCATTTT | CASSDGRGPQGMSQHF | NA | TRBJ1-5 | TRBV2 | NA
TGTGCCAGCAGCTACTTAGCGGGGGAAGGGGATACGCAGTATTTT | CASSYLAGEGDTQYF | TRBD2 | TRBJ2-3 | TRBV7-9 | few
TGTGCCAGCAGTGAAGGTGCAGAACTATACTCAGAGCAGTTCTTC | CASSEGAELYSEQFF | NA | TRBJ2-1 | TRBV2 | few
TGTGCCAGCAGAAGGGTAGGTGGCTATGGCTACACCTTC | CASRRVGGYGYTF | NA | TRBJ1-2 | TRBV6-5 | NA
TGTGCCAGCAGCCAATTCGTCGACTATGGCTACACCTTC | CASSQFVDYGYTF | NA | TRBJ1-2 | TRBV7-9 | few
TGCAGCGTTGAAACCGGGACAATACTCTACGAGCAGTACTTC | CSVETGTILYEQYF | NA | TRBJ2-7 | TRBV29-1 | NA
TGTGCCAGCAGCGTGGGGGTTAATCGCTATGAAAACGAGCAGTACTTC | CASSVGVNRYENEQYF | NA | TRBJ2-7 | TRBV9 | NA
TGCGCCAGCAGCGACCTGGCGGGGGGCACAGATACGCAGTATTTT | CASSDLAGGTDTQYF | TRBD2 | TRBJ2-3 | TRBV5-1 | few
TGTGCCAGCAGAAAGGAGGGGCCAGGGGAGACCCAGTACTTC | CASRKEGPGETQYF | NA | TRBJ2-5 | TRBV28 | NA
TGTGCCTGGAGTGTACAGGGGGCCGGGGAGACCCAGTACTTC | CAWSVQGAGETQYF | TRBD1 | TRBJ2-5 | TRBV30 | NA
TGCGCCAGCAGTGAAGGCAGGGACACCGGGGAGCTGTTTTTT | CASSEGRDTGELFF | NA | TRBJ2-2 | TRBV10-1 | few
TGTGCCAGTAGTACCGGACAGGGTGCACAGCCCCAGCATTTT | CASSTGQGAQPQHF | TRBD1 | TRBJ1-5 | TRBV19 | NA